This TCR beta chain was identified in a study of T cell repertoires in cytomegalovirus infection (dated by TCRdb to between 2018 and 2021). Study-wide context: The peptide stimulations were aimed at well-studied HLA-B-restricted epitopes as well as recently identified HLA-C-restricted CMV epitopes, whose presentation resists viral immunomodulation. Donor HLA type was relevant to the analysis, because carriage of CMV infection together with the matching HLA type was indicated by public TCR beta signatures.

In light of the paper, this sample's treatment or condition label describes: in vitro stimulation with specific CMV peptide epitopes to enrich CMV-specific T cells. Details on this clonotype: It has no known antigen specificity. No base quality values were provided; no much bigger clone lies one nucleotide off.

The germline V gene encodes CDR1 SNHLY and CDR2 FYNNEI. V loses 7 bases of germline sequence and J loses 5 bases, and the interval between the two ends is 17 bases. The CDR3 spans 14 residues, from the cysteine through the phenylalanine. Of all the DNA, just the CDR3 is kept, 42 bases in frame from base 1. Study-wide conclusions, independent of this receptor: In the ex vivo response, HLA-C-restricted CMV-specific TCR beta clonotypes were dominant, and in two of eight donors the single most frequent clonotype came from this HLA-C-restricted group. In both this cohort and an independent cohort of 350 or so donors, the cumulative frequency of public TCR beta family members distinguished carriers of CMV infection plus the relevant HLA type.

These reads were obtained on an Illumina HiSeq 1500. TCRdb cleaned the public reads at Q25 with fastp, built clones with MiXCR and kept in-frame beta chains. CDR3 protein sequences are deduplicated, and each keeps its most common genes and DNA. The sample records about 920,000 distinct CDR3 sequences, approximately 31% of which are singletons. The ten largest make up around 15% of the sample. Sequences were derived from cultured CD8+ T cells from PBMCs, sampled from culture after CMV antigen stimulation. The receptor chain draws on TRBV2 and TRBJ1-2; the D segment could be TRBD1, given 5 matching bases. This receptor was obtained from a human donor in good health (CMV status not recorded). Some clones in this sample may be carry-over from other donors' samples. CDR3 sequence: CASTQGNWLYGYTF. The DNA sequence is TGTGCCAGCACGCAGGGAAATTGGCTGTATGGCTACACCTTC.